This T cell receptor beta chain was identified during a study of T cells after posttransplantation cyclophosphamide. A note on this clone: The antigen is not known.

The protocol was immunoSEQ multiplex PCR, while the TCRdb copy is restricted to in-frame clones and leaves out a portion. The sample lists over 20,000 clones; roughly 98% were seen once. Points from the study as a whole: Recipient CMV seropositivity and CMV reactivation strongly tracked TRB clonality. Skin or GI-infiltrating T cells shared few TRB sequences with blood.

Germline V lookup: CDR1 LNHDA, CDR2 SQIVND (reference sequence). The ends lost 6 bases at V and 2 bases at J; junction bases unmatched: 16. CDR3 size: 17 residues. Peripheral blood was collected from the related graft donor on the marrow donation day. The naive gate required viable CD3+CD4+ or CD3+CD8+ cells with CCR7+CD45RA+CD45RO-CD95-CD27+CD28+ phenotype. The sequenced sample consisted of naive CD8+ T cells sorted from PBMCs. The chain recombines TRBV19 with TRBJ2-7; 7 nucleotides align to TRBD1. The source of this sequence is a man in his forties or fifties in good health, CMV-negative, and a related stem cell transplant donor. CDR3 DNA sequence: TGTGCCAGTAGCGCCCGTCGACAAGACAGGGCGCCCTACGAGCAGTACTTC. Residues: CASSARRQDRAPYEQYF.